This T cell receptor beta chain was obtained from a study of T cell responses to AZD1222 COVID-19 vaccine (dated by TCRdb to the early 2020s). A note on the overall study: Because spike-specific TCR depth and breadth did not differ between the two schedules, AZD1222 recipients who got a second dose at roughly 4 weeks were pooled with those who got a second dose at roughly 12 weeks. A total of over 230 trial participants underwent TCR sequencing, of whom nearly 210 had received two doses of AZD1222 and some 25 had received two doses of the MenACWY control vaccine. Enrollment into the trials was organized by age into subgroups of 18-55, 56-69 and 70-plus years, and those subgroups contained approximately 150, 30 and 60 TCR-sequenced participants, respectively. General study outcomes and caveats: After two AZD1222 doses, spike-specific TCR breadth and depth were significantly higher than at day 0 and than in MenACWY recipients. Vaccine-associated CD4 TCRs spanned the whole spike protein, with dominant responses in regions 160-218 and 743-854. Conclusions about previously exposed vaccinees are limited because only a handful of AZD1222 recipients were SARS-CoV-2 seropositive at baseline. Because no day 14 peak-response samples were available, the repertoires could be characterized only after the peak T cell response. Participants were mostly white British, with more females than males. The authors suggested clonal diversity may have been underestimated. Reportedly, almost half of the unique spike-specific TCRs recognized epitopes lying outside the regions that are mutated in the B.1.351 and B.1.1.7 variants. In the small 56-69-year group, the increase in depth fell short of significance, most likely because of low power.

The CDR3 regions of human TCRbeta chains were analyzed by immunosequencing. Concerning the study's data processing: TCRs in the repertoires were compared against a reference library of SARS-CoV-2-specific TCRs that had been generated with the MIRA antigen-specificity platform. Breadth was defined as the fraction of unique TCRs that were SARS-CoV-2-associated, and depth was defined as the fraction of total T cells that were SARS-CoV-2-associated. Using the MIRA data, each spike-specific TCR was mapped to the spike region that the TCR reacts to and placed in a CD4 or CD8 class. Log10-transformed breadth and depth values were compared by one-way ANOVA with Sidak's multiple comparisons tests. TCRdb stores this immuneACCESS table with in-frame sequences only. Part of the clones is absent; in the studies checked, under half of the shortfall reflects unresolved V genes, and no reason is known for the rest. That table gives V, J and clone size, and the DNA gave D and trimming. The sample includes under 110,000 clones, with over 75% observed a single time. 1% to 1.5% of the sample is held by the ten biggest clonotypes.

On this clone itself: What antigen it recognizes has not been identified. No clone much larger than this one lies a single base away; base qualities are absent.

Explained via the paper, the time point label denotes: baseline before first vaccination. Samples from vaccinated people were obtained from the UK trials COV001 and COV002, which included a single-blind randomized controlled phase 2/3 trial of AZD1222 (ChAdOx1 nCoV-19) in healthy adults. For TCRbeta chain sequencing, PBMC samples from trial participants were taken at day 0 and at day 28 after the second dose. This specimen consisted of peripheral blood, obtained on day 0 of AZD1222 vaccination. The source of this sequence is an adult in good health.

Read as DNA, the sequence is TGTGCCACAACGGACAGTATGGACGATCAGCCCCAGCATTTT. Its amino acids are CATTDSMDDQPQHF. The rearrangement joined TRBV6-5 to TRBJ1-5, with TRBD1 perhaps the D gene, on 6 matching bases. Reading the germline V gene gives CDR1 MNHEY and CDR2 SVGAGI. Its CDR3 holds 14 amino acids, cysteine through phenylalanine. This entry keeps only the CDR3 DNA: 42 bases, framed from base 1. The junction carries 18 bases between V and J, which are trimmed by 10 bases and 5 bases respectively.